This T cell receptor beta chain was captured by sequencing in a study of T cell responses to AZD1222 COVID-19 vaccine. Remarks on this clone: Its antigen is currently unknown.

In germline, CDR1 is MGHRA, CDR2 YSYEKL. The CDR3 loop spans 16 amino acids. V dropped 1 base and J dropped 10 bases, with 17 bases sitting between them. The study's findings and limits: A rise in Spike-specific TCR breadth and depth followed two AZD1222 doses.

The assay was immunoSEQ multiplex PCR, and TCRdb's table has in-frame clones only and misses some. The profile covers over 110,000 clones, with 70% to 90% appearing a single time and 5% to 6.5% taken by the ten largest. This sequence joins TRBV4-1 and TRBJ1-6; the D is unclear. Sample: peripheral blood, taken on day 0 of AZD1222 vaccination. The clonotype originates from an adult in good health. The CDR3 DNA reads as TGCGCCAGCAGCCAAGTAAGCAATTGGTCCCCATCACCCCTCCACTTT. The encoded protein is CASSQVSNWSPSPLHF.